This T cell receptor (beta chain) was captured in a study of graft-versus-host responses after intestinal transplantation. About the study: Each patient got anti-thymocyte globulin induction, then tacrolimus and steroids for approximately 3 years. Study findings and constraints: GvH clonotypes were identified within recipient marrow, with a subset emerging first in ileum or blood.

Sequencing was performed with immunoSEQ multiplex PCR; in TCRdb, only in-frame clones are kept and a portion is missing. In the table there are about 7,400 clones, 33% of which are singletons. This clone was observed a few times. Investigators plated around 200,000 CFSE-labeled responder cells together with around 200,000 irradiated stimulator cells labeled with violet dye. Upon completion of the reaction, proliferating CFSE-low responders, both CD3+CD4+ and CD3+CD8+, were sorted. The germline V gene encodes CDR1 LNHDA and CDR2 SQIVND (reference sequence). The length of the CDR3 is 14 residues. The input for sequencing was alloreactive CD8+ T cells from a mixed lymphocyte reaction culture, taken before transplantation. Subset meaning: CFSE-low proliferating T cells sorted from roughly six-day pre-transplant mixed lymphocyte reaction (GvH or HvG direction). The chain uses TRBV19 and TRBJ2-5; 7 nucleotides align to TRBD1. The DNA end favors TRBJ2-7, so the J call may be wrong. The receptor was isolated from a human patient who was an organ donor for intestinal transplantation. The CDR3 DNA sequence: TGTGCCAGTAGTATGGGTCAGGGGGTCTACGAGCAGTACTTC. Translated: CASSMGQGVYEQYF.